What follows is one TCR beta chain and its context. The antigen is unknown. The sample originates from a study of shared clonotypes between healthy human individuals. Trimming shortened V by 0 bases and J by 5 bases, and 13 bases separated the two germline ends. The germline CDR1 and CDR2 sequences are KGHSH and LQKENI. The CDR3 sequence is 15 residues long. The assay was immunoSEQ multiplex PCR, and TCRdb's table has in-frame clones only and misses some. The table has hundreds of thousands of clones, roughly 72% seen once; the top ten hold about 1.8%. Study conclusions and caveats: Shared across four donors were about 4.8% of the naive CD4 clonotypes. Sequencing depth was predicted to influence how clonotypes are shared among donors.

The source of this sequence is a woman in her 30s in good health. Input material: memory CD4+ T cells sorted from blood. Subset in this sample: CD45RA-negative fraction. This rearrangement joins TRBV18 to TRBJ2-5; D call uncertain. The CDR3 loop is CASSPPTGHLETQYF. CDR3 in DNA: TGTGCCAGCTCACCACCGACGGGCCATTTGGAGACCCAGTACTTC.